Included here is one T cell receptor beta chain sequence, with context. The target antigen is unknown. V lost 4 bases and J lost 5; bases outside the gene matches: 9. Germline CDR1 SGHRS, CDR2 YFSETQ. CDR3 length: 15 residues. This record belongs to a study of shared clonotypes between healthy human individuals. The authors sequenced unsorted PBMC DNA on ten immunoSEQ deep assay plates. This table comes from immunoSEQ multiplex PCR, and its TCRdb copy is limited to in-frame clones, with some not included. This repertoire shows approximately 470,000 clones, approximately 80% found once; its top ten account for 12%. Findings of the study overall: Only a few donors were included, so the genetic and exposure-history diversity represented was limited.

Material for sequencing was PBMCs. The sequence came from a woman aged 40-49 years in good health. Some clones in this sample may be carry-over from other donors' samples. The chain couples TRBV5-1 to TRBJ2-1, with 7 bases aligning to TRBD2. Written as DNA, the CDR3 is TGCGCCAGCAGCCCTTACCGGGGAGGGCACAATGAGCAGTTCTTC. It codes for CASSPYRGGHNEQFF. The full variable domain, its missing parts supplied by reference TRBV5-1 and TRBJ2-1, is KAGVTQTPRYLIKTRGQQVTLSCSPISGHRSVSWYQQTPGQGLQFLFEYFSETQRNKGNFPGRFSGRQFSNSRSEMNVSTLELGDSALYLCASSPYRGGHNEQFFGPGTRLTVL.